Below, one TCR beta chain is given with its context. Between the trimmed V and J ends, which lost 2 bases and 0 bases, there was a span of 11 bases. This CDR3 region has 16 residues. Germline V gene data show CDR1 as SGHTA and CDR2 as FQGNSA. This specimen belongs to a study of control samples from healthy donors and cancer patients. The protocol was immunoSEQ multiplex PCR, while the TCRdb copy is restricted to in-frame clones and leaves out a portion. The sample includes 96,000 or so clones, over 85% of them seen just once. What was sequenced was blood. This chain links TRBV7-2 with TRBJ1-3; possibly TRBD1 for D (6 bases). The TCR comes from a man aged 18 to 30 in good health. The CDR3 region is CASSLLQGNSGNTIYF. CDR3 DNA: TGTGCCAGCAGCTTATTACAGGGCAACTCTGGAAACACCATATATTTT.